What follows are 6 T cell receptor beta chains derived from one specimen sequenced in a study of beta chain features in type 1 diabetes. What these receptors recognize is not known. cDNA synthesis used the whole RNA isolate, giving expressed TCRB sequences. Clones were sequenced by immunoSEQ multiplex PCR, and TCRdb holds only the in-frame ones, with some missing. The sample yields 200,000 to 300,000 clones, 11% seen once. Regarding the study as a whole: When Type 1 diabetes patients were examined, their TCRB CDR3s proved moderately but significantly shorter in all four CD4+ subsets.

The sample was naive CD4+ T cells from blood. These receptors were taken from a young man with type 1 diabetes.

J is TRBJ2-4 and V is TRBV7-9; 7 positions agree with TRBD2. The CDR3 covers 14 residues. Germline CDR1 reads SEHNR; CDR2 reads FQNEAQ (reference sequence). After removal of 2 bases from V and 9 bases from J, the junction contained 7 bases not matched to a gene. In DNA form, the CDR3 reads TGTGCCAGCAGCTTACTCGGGGGGTATGGCATTCAGTACTTC. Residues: CASSLLGGYGIQYF.

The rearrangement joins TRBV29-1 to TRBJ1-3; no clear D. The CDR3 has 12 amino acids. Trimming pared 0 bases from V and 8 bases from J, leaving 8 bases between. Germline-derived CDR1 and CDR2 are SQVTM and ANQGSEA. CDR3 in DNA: TGCAGCGTTGAAGATTGGGGAGACACCATATATTTT. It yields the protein CSVEDWGDTIYF.

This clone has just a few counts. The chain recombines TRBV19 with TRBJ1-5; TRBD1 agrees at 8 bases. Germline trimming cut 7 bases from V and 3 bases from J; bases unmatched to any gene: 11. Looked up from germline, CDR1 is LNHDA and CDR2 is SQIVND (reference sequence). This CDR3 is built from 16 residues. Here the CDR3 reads CASTKTGVYTNQPQHF. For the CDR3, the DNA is TGTGCCAGTACCAAGACAGGGGTGTACACCAATCAGCCCCAGCATTTT.

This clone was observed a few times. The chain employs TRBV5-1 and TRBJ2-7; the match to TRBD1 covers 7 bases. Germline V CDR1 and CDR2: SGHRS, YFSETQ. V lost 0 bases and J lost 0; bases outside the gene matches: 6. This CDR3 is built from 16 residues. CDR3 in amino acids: CASSLGWGQSSYEQYF. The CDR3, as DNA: TGCGCCAGCAGCTTGGGATGGGGACAGAGCTCCTACGAGCAGTACTTC. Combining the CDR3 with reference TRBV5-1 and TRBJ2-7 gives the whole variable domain KAGVTQTPRYLIKTRGQQVTLSCSPISGHRSVSWYQQTPGQGLQFLFEYFSETQRNKGNFPGRFSGRQFSNSRSEMNVSTLELGDSALYLCASSLGWGQSSYEQYFGPGTRLTVT.

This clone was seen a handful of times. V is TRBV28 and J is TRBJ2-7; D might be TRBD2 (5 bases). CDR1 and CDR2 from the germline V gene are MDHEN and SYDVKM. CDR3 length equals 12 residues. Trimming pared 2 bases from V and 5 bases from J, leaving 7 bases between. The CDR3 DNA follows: TGTGCCAGCAGTTTAAGGGAGCACGAGCAGTACTTC. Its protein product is CASSLREHEQYF.

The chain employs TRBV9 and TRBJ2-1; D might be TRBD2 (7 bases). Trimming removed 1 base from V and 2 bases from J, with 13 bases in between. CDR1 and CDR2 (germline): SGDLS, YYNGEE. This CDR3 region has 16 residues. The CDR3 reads CASSVRGGPTYNEQFF. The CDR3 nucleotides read TGTGCCAGCAGCGTAAGGGGGGGCCCTACCTACAATGAGCAGTTCTTC.